The present T cell receptor (beta chain) was sequenced within a study of CD8+ T cells in alopecia areata. cDNA reverse transcribed from extracted RNA served as the sequencing template. Method: immunoSEQ multiplex PCR; TCRdb's copy keeps in-frame clones and lacks some. The sample holds around 150,000 clones; 62% are singletons and the top ten take 36%. Study-wide results and limits: Sequencing of scalp samples also includes resident alphabeta T cells from normal skin. Patients displayed less clarity in TCR sharing than mice, a finding possibly related to HLA. Normal scalp showed lower clonality than lesional scalp, especially alopecia totalis/universalis.

V shed 2 bases and J 0 bases; nucleotides not matched to a gene: 11. Germline assignment: CDR1 SGDLS and CDR2 YYNGEE. The CDR3 covers 17 residues. Concerning this clone: The antigen remains unidentified.

Both CD4+ and CD8+ T cells were separated by sorting PBMCs. The V and J genes are TRBV9 and TRBJ2-7; 7 bases are a match to TRBD2. This receptor was obtained from a human donor in good health. Sequencing was performed on CD8+ T cells sorted from blood. The CDR3 region has the DNA TGTGCCAGCAGCGTGGGCCTACTAGCGCCGAGCTCCTACGAGCAGTACTTC. Its translation: CASSVGLLAPSSYEQYF.